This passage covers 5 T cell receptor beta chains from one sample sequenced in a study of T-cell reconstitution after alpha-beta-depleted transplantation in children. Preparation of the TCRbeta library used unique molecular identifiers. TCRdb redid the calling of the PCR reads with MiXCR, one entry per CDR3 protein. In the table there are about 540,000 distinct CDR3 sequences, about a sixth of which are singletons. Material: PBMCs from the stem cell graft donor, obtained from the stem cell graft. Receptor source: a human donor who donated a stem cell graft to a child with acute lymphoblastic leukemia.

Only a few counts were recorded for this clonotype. The CDR3 DNA reads as TGTGCCAGTTACCCTTATCGGCCTGAAGCTTTCTTT. Translated, it gives CASYPYRPEAFF. The chain has TRBV12-3 or TRBV12-4 and TRBJ1-1, with no clear D. There are 12 residues in the CDR3. Trimming shortened V by 9 bases and J by 6 bases, and 14 bases separated the two germline ends.

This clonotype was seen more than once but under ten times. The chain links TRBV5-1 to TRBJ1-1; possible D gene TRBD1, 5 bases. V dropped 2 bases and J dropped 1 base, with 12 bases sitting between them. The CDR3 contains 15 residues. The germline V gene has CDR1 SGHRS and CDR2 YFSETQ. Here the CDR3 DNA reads TGCGCCAGCAGCTTACCCGGGACTGGGAACACTGAAGCTTTCTTT. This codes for CASSLPGTGNTEAFF.

The CDR3 DNA reads as TGTGCCAGCAGTTACACCTTCGGCGGGAGAGACGAGCAGTACTTC. Translating gives CASSYTFGGRDEQYF. The chain links TRBV6-5 to TRBJ2-7; 7 nucleotides match TRBD2. The CDR3 length is 15 residues. Germline assignment: CDR1 MNHEY and CDR2 SVGAGI. J gave up 5 bases and V 2 bases, and 9 bases lay outside the gene matches.

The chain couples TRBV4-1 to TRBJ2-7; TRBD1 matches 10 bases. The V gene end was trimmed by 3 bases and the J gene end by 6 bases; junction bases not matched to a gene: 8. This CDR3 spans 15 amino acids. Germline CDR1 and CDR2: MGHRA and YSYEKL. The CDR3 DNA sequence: TGCGCCAGCAGCCAGGAGGGACAGGGGTTCGGCGAGCAGTACTTC. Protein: CASSQEGQGFGEQYF.

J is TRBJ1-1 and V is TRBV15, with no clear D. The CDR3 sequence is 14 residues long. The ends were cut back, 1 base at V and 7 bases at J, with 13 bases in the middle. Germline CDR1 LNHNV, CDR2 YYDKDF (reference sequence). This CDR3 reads CATSRVSSINEAFF. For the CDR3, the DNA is TGTGCCACCAGCAGAGTTTCTAGCATTAATGAAGCTTTCTTT.